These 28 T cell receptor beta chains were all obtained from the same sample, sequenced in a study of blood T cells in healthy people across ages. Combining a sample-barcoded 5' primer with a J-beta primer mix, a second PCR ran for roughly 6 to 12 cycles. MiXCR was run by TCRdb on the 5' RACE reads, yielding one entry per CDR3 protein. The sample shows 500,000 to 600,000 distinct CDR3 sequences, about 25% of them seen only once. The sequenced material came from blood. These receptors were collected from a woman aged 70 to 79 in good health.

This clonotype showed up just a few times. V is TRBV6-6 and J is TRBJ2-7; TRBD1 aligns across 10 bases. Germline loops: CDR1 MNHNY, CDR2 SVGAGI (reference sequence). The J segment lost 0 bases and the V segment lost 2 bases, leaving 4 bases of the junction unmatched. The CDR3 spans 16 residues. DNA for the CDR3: TGTGCCAGCAGTTACACGGGACAGGGGTTCTCCTACGAGCAGTACTTC. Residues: CASSYTGQGFSYEQYF.

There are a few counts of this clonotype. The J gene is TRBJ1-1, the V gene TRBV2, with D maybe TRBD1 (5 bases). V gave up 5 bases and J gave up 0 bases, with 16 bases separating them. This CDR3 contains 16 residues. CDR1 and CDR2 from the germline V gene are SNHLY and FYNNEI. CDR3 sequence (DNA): TGTGCCAGCAGTCCCGGGACGGTTTATATGAACACTGAAGCTTTCTTT. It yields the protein CASSPGTVYMNTEAFF.

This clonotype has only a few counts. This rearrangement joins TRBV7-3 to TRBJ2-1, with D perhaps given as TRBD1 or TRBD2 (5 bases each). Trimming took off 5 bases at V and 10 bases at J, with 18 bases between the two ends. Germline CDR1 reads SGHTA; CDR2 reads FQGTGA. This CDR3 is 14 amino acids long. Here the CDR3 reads CASSPPGPSREQFF. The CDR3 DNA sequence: TGTGCCAGCAGCCCCCCGGGACCTAGTAGGGAGCAGTTCTTC.

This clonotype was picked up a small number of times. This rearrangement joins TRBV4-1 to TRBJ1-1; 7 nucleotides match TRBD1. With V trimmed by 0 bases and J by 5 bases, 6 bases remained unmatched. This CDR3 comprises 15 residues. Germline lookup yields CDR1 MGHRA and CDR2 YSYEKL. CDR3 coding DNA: TGCGCCAGCAGCCAAGATGAGGGGGCAGAGACTGAAGCTTTCTTT. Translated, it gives CASSQDEGAETEAFF.

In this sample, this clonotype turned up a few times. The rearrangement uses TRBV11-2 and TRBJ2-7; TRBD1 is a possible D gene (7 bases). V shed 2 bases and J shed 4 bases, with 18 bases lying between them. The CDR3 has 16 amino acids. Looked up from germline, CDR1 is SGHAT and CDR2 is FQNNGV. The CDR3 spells CASSLRMEGQLYEQYF. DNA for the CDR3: TGTGCCAGCAGCTTACGTATGGAGGGACAGTTATACGAGCAGTACTTC.

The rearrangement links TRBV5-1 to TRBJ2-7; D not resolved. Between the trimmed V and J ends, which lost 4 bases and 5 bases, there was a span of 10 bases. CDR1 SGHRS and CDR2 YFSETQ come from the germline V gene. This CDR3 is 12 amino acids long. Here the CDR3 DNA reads TGCGCCAGCAGCGTAAACACGGACGAGCAGTACTTC. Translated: CASSVNTDEQYF.

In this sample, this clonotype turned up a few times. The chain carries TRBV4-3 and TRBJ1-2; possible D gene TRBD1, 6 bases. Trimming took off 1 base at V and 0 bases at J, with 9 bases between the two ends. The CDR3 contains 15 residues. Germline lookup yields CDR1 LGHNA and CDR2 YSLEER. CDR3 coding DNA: TGCGCCAGCAGCCAAGTATGGGGGCCTAACTATGGCTACACCTTC. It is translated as CASSQVWGPNYGYTF.

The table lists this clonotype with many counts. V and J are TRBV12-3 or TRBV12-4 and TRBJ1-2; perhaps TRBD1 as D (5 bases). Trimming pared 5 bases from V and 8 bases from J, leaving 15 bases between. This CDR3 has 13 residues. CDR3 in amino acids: CASSPRQLGGYTF. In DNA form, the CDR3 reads TGTGCCAGCAGTCCCCGACAGCTTGGGGGCTACACCTTC.

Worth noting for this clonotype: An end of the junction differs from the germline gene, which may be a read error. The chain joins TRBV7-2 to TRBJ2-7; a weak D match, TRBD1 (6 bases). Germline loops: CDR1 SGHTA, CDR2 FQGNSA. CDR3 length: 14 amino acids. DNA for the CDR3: TGTGTCAGCACCTCTCGGACAGACTTCTACGAGCAGTACTTC. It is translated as CVSTSRTDFYEQYF.

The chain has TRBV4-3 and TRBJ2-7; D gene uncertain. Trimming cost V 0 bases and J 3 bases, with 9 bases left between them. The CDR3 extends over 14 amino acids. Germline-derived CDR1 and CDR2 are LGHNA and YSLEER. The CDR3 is CASSQDYGFYEQYF. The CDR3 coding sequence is TGCGCCAGCAGCCAAGATTACGGGTTCTACGAGCAGTACTTC.

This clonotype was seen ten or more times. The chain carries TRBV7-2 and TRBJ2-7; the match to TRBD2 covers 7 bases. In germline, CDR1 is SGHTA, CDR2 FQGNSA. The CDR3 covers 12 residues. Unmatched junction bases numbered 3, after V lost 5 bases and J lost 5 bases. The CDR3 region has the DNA TGTGCCAGCAGCCGGGACTACCACGAGCAGTACTTC. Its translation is CASSRDYHEQYF.

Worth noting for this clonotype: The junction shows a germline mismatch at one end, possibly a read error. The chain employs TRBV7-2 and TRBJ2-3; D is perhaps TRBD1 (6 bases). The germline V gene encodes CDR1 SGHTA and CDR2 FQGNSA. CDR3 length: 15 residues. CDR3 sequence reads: CASSPQGSSTDTQCF. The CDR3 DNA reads TGTGCCAGCAGCCCACAGGGCTCGAGCACAGATACGCAGTGTTTT. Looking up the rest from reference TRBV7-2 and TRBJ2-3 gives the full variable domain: GAGVSQSPSNKVTEKGKDVELRCDPISGHTALYWYRQSLGQGLEFLIYFQGNSAPDKSGLPSDRFSAERTGGSVSTLTIQRTQQEDSAVYLCASSPQGSSTDTQCFGPGTRLTVL.

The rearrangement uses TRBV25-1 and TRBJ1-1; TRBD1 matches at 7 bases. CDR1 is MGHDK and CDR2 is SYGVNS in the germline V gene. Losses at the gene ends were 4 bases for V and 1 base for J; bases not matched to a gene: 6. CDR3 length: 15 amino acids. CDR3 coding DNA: TGTGCCAGCAGTGGATTGACAGGGTCGAACACTGAAGCTTTCTTT. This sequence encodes CASSGLTGSNTEAFF.

CDR3 sequence reads: CASGRGRPEAFF. The CDR3 DNA reads TGTGCCAGCGGCCGAGGACGACCCGAAGCTTTCTTT. V gene TRBV11-2 combines with J gene TRBJ1-1; D gene unclear. Trimming took 8 bases from V and 8 from J, leaving 15 bases between them. This CDR3 has 12 amino acids. Per germline, CDR1 SGHAT and CDR2 FQNNGV.

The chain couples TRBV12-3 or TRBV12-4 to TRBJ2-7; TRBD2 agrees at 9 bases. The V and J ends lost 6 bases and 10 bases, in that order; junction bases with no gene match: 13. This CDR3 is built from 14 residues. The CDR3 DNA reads TGTGCCAGCAGCCTAAGCGGGGGGCTGGTAATTCAGTACTTC. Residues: CASSLSGGLVIQYF.

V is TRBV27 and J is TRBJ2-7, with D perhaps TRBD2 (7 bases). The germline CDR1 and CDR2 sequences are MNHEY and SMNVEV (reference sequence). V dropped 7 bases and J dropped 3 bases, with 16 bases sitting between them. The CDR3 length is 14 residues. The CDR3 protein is CASNRRGEGYEQYF. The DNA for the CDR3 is TGTGCCAGCAATAGGAGGGGGGAGGGCTACGAGCAGTACTTC.

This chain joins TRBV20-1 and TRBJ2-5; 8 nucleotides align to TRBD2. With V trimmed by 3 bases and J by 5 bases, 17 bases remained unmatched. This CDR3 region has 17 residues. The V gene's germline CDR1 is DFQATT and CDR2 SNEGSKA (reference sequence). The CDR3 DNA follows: TGCAGTGCTAGTAGGGGGAAACCAGCGGGGGCCGCGGAGACCCAGTACTTC. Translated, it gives CSASRGKPAGAAETQYF.

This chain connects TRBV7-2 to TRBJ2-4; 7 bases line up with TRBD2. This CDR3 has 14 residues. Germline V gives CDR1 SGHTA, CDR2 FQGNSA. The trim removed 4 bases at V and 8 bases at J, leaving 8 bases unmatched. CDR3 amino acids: CASSYTGTKDIQYF. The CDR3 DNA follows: TGTGCCAGCAGCTATACCGGGACTAAGGACATTCAGTACTTC.

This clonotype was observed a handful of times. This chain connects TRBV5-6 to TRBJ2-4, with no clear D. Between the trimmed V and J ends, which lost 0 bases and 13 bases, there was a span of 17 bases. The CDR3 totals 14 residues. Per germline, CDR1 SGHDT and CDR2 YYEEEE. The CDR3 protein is CASSLEGVGDVQYF. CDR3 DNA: TGTGCCAGCAGCTTGGAAGGAGTGGGTGACGTCCAGTACTTC.

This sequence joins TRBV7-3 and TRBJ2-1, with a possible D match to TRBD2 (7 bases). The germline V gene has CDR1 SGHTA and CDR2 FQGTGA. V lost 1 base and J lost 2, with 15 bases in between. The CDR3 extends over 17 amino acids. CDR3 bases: TGTGCCAGCAGCTTAAACGGCGGGGGCCAAACCTACAATGAGCAGTTCTTC. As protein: CASSLNGGGQTYNEQFF. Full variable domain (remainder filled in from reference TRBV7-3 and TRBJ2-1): GAGVSQTPSNKVTEKGKYVELRCDPISGHTALYWYRQSLGQGPEFLIYFQGTGAADDSGLPNDRFFAVRPEGSVSTLKIQRTERGDSAVYLCASSLNGGGQTYNEQFFGPGTRLTVL.

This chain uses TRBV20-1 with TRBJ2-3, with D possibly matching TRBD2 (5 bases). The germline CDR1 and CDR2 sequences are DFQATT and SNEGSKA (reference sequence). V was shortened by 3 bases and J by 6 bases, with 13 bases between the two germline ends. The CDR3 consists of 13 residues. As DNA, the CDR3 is TGCAGTGCTAGGACTATTATAGAGGATACGCAGTATTTT. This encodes CSARTIIEDTQYF.

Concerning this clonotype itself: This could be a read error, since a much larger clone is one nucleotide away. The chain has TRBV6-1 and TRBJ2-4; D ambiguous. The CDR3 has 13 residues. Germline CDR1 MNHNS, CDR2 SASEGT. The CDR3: CASSSGASNIQHF. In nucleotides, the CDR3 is TGTGCCAGCAGTAGTGGCGCTTCGAACATTCAGCACTTC.

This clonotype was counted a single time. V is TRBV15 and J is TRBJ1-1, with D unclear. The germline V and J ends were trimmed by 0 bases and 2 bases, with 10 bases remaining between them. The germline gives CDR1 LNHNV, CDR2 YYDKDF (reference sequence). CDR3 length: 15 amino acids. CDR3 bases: TGTGCCACCAGCAGAGAGTTAGATCTTAACACTGAAGCTTTCTTT. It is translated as CATSRELDLNTEAFF.

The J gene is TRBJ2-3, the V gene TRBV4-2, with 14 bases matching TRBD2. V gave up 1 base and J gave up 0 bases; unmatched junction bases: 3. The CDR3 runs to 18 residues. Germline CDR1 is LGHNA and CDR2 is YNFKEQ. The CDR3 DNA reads TGTGCCAGCAGCCAAGCGGGGACTAGCGGGGGCAGCACAGATACGCAGTATTTT. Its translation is CASSQAGTSGGSTDTQYF.

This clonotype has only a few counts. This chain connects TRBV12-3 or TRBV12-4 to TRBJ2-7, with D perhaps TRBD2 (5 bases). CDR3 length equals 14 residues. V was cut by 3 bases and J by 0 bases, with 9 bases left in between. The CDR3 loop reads CASSLIGNSYEQYF. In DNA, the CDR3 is TGTGCCAGCAGTTTGATCGGGAACTCCTACGAGCAGTACTTC.

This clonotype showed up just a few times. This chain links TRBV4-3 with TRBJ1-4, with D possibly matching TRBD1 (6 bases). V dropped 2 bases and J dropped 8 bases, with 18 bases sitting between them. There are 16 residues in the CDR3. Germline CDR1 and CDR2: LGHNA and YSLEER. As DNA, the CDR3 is TGCGCCAGCAGCCAAAATCCGGGACATTATAGGGAAAAACTGTTTTTT. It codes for CASSQNPGHYREKLFF.

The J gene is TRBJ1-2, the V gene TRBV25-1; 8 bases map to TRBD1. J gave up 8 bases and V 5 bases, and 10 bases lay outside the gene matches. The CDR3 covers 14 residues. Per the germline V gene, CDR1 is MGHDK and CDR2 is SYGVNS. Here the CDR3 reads CASSQGAKGNGYTF. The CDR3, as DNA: TGTGCCAGCAGTCAGGGGGCGAAGGGGAACGGCTACACCTTC.

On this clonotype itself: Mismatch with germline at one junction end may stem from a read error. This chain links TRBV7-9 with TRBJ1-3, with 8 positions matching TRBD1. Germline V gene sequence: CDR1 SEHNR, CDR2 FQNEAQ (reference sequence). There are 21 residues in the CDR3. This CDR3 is CASSLYGPVRDRQDSGNTIYF. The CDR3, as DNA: TGTGCCAGCAGCTTATATGGTCCAGTTCGGGACAGGCAGGACTCTGGAAACACTATATATTTT. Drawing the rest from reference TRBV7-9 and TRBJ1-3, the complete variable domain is DTGVSQNPRHKITKRGQNVTFRCDPISEHNRLYWYRQTLGQGPEFLTYFQNEAQLEKSRLLSDRFSAERPKGSFSTLEIQRTEQGDSAMYLCASSLYGPVRDRQDSGNTIYFGEGSWLTVV.